This entry lists 23 T cell receptor beta chains sequenced from one sample in a study of shared clonotypes between healthy human individuals. Profiling relied on immunoSEQ multiplex PCR, and the TCRdb table lists in-frame clones only, not all of them. Of some 2.1 million clones in the sample, over 85% were seen once. It was CD45RO-negative cells, positively selected for CCR7, that made up naive CD8 cells, with terminally differentiated effector memory CD45RA+ cells excluded. Source material: naive CD8+ T cells sorted from blood. The receptors come from a man younger than 35 in good health.

This clone was found a few times. The V gene is TRBV2, the J gene TRBJ2-2, with a possible D match to TRBD1 (7 bases). The germline V and J ends were trimmed by 5 bases and 4 bases, with 14 bases remaining between them. In germline, CDR1 is SNHLY, CDR2 FYNNEI. The CDR3 length is 15 residues. The CDR3 coding sequence is TGTGCCAGCAGTCGGAACCAGGGGGGCACCGGGGAGCTGTTTTTT. Its protein product is CASSRNQGGTGELFF.

In the case of this clone: The same CDR3 is also encoded by other DNA sequences in this sample. CDR3 bases: TGTGCCAGCAGCGGAGACAGGGTAGGAGAGACCCAGTACTTC. This codes for CASSGDRVGETQYF. V is TRBV9 and J is TRBJ2-5, with 7 bases identical to TRBD1. Germline trimming cut 3 bases from V and 4 bases from J; bases unmatched to any gene: 6. This CDR3 region has 14 residues. Germline values: CDR1 SGDLS, CDR2 YYNGEE.

V usage is TRBV6-1 and J usage is TRBJ2-2; D perhaps matches TRBD1 (6 bases). Trimming took off 5 bases at V and 5 bases at J, with 12 bases between the two ends. CDR1 MNHNS and CDR2 SASEGT come from the germline V gene. This CDR3 is built from 14 residues. CDR3 bases: TGTGCCAGCAGTTCCCACCAGGGGACCGGGGAGCTGTTTTTT. Its protein is CASSSHQGTGELFF.

This clone showed up just a few times. The J gene is TRBJ2-7, the V gene TRBV7-2, with 7 bases aligning to TRBD1. V lost 1 base and J lost 2; bases outside the gene matches: 2. The CDR3 spans 14 residues. Germline V CDR1 and CDR2: SGHTA, FQGNSA. The CDR3 is CASSLGTGTYEQYF. The CDR3, as DNA: TGTGCCAGCAGCTTAGGGACAGGAACCTACGAGCAGTACTTC.

V is TRBV30 and J is TRBJ1-1, with D tentatively TRBD1 (5 bases). Trimming left V 5 bases short and J 1 base short, with 11 bases between. Germline V CDR1 and CDR2: GTSNPN, SVGIG (reference sequence). This CDR3 is built from 13 residues. The CDR3 coding sequence is TGTGCCTGGGGTCGACAGCCGAACACTGAAGCTTTCTTT. This sequence encodes CAWGRQPNTEAFF.

J is TRBJ2-7 and V is TRBV27, with 12 bases lining up with TRBD2. Germline values: CDR1 MNHEY, CDR2 SMNVEV (reference sequence). CDR3 size: 14 residues. V trimming: 6 bases; J trimming: 3 bases; junction bases outside the gene matches: 3. In DNA, the CDR3 is TGTGCCAGCAGGACGACTAGCGGGGGCTACGAGCAGTACTTC. This encodes CASRTTSGGYEQYF.

J is TRBJ1-2 and V is TRBV7-9; D might be TRBD1 (5 bases). Germline CDR1 reads SEHNR; CDR2 reads FQNEAQ (reference sequence). CDR3 length: 16 residues. V lost 1 base to trimming and J lost 6 bases, with 18 bases between them. CDR3 bases: TGTGCCAGCAGCTTAGGGCTCCAGGGAGGAGGCAATGGCTACACCTTC. Translated, it gives CASSLGLQGGGNGYTF.

The chain is built from TRBV12-2 and TRBJ1-6; TRBD1 is the table's D call, not checked against the DNA. TRBV12-2 is designated a pseudogene. This CDR3 has 16 residues. CDR3 amino acids: CASRSGQGPYNSPLHF. The DNA for the CDR3 is TGTGCAAGTCGCTCCGGACAGGGCCCCTATAATTCACCCCTCCACTTT.

The gene calls are TRBV14 and TRBJ2-1; tentatively, D is TRBD2 (6 bases). The V and J ends lost 4 bases and 0 bases respectively, with 7 bases between them. This CDR3 contains 14 residues. CDR1 is SGHDN, CDR2 FVKESK, per germline. CDR3 residues: CASSPGVSYNEQFF. The CDR3 DNA is TGTGCCAGCAGCCCGGGAGTCTCCTACAATGAGCAGTTCTTC.

This clone was detected once. The rearrangement joins TRBV27 to TRBJ2-7; D gene unclear. The CDR3 is made up of 14 amino acids. The ends were cut back, 7 bases at V and 4 bases at J, with 17 bases in the middle. Germline V CDR1 and CDR2: MNHEY, SMNVEV (reference sequence). CDR3 loop: CASNIGRLGYEQYF. The CDR3 DNA is TGTGCCAGCAATATAGGACGGCTCGGGTACGAGCAGTACTTC.

As for this clone: At one of its ends the junction is not consistent with the germline gene, which may arise from a read error. The chain couples TRBV6-4 to TRBJ2-5, with 11 bases lining up with TRBD2. This CDR3 region has 15 residues. Germline V gene lookup returns CDR1 MRHNA and CDR2 SNTAGT. CDR3 sequence: CASSVISGRAETQYF. CDR3 sequence (DNA): TGTGCGAGCAGTGTGATTAGCGGGAGGGCGGAGACCCAGTACTTC.

This clone was seen only once. This rearrangement joins TRBV19 to TRBJ1-1; TRBD1 matches 7 bases. The CDR3 extends over 13 amino acids. The ends lost 3 bases at V and 7 bases at J; junction bases unmatched: 5. Germline V gene data show CDR1 as LNHDA and CDR2 as SQIVND (reference sequence). The CDR3 here is CASSIRGGNEAFF. The CDR3 DNA is TGTGCCAGTAGTATCAGGGGGGGGAATGAAGCTTTCTTT.

The J gene is TRBJ2-7, the V gene TRBV29-1; TRBD2 aligns across 10 bases. The CDR3 consists of 14 residues. Trimming cost V 6 bases and J 3 bases; bases outside gene matches: 8. Looked up from germline, CDR1 is SQVTM and CDR2 is ANQGSEA. The CDR3 loop reads CSVPGAGGRYEQYF. The CDR3 bases are TGCAGCGTGCCCGGAGCGGGAGGGCGCTACGAGCAGTACTTC.

The chain uses TRBV11-2 and TRBJ2-2; D is ambiguous. V dropped 10 bases and J dropped 0 bases, with 9 bases sitting between them. Germline V CDR1 and CDR2: SGHAT, FQNNGV. This CDR3 region has 13 residues. CDR3 residues: CATPFANTGELFF. The CDR3 DNA is TGTGCCACTCCGTTCGCGAACACCGGGGAGCTGTTTTTT.

The gene calls are TRBV5-8 and TRBJ2-7; D ambiguous. The CDR3 is made up of 10 amino acids. V was clipped by 4 bases and J by 12 bases, with 11 bases between them. Germline V gene lookup returns CDR1 SGHTS and CDR2 YDEGEE. CDR3 sequence (DNA): TGTGCCAGCAGCCCCCTCGGCCTGTACTTC. It yields the protein CASSPLGLYF.

This clone was seen just once. The V call is TRBV5-1, the J call TRBJ2-7; 8 positions match TRBD2. The CDR3 contains 14 residues. Trimming cost V 4 bases and J 4 bases; bases outside gene matches: 7. The germline V gene encodes CDR1 SGHRS and CDR2 YFSETQ. The CDR3 is CASSQFGGAYEQYF. In DNA, the CDR3 is TGCGCCAGCAGCCAATTCGGGGGGGCTTACGAGCAGTACTTC.

This clone appeared once. The rearrangement links TRBV15 to TRBJ2-7, with D perhaps matching TRBD2 (5 bases). V lost 3 bases, J lost 5 bases, and 14 bases lay in between. The CDR3 totals 14 residues. Germline V gene sequence: CDR1 LNHNV, CDR2 YYDKDF (reference sequence). CDR3 coding DNA: TGTGCCACCAGCAGGAATCTAGCAGTGGACGAGCAGTACTTC. It translates to CATSRNLAVDEQYF.

This chain connects TRBV2 to TRBJ1-1; 11 positions agree with TRBD1. This CDR3 region has 14 residues. The junction had 1 base not matched to a gene; V was cut back by 4 bases and J by 3 bases. Per the germline V gene, CDR1 is SNHLY and CDR2 is FYNNEI. Here the CDR3 DNA reads TGTGCCAGCAGTGGGGACAGGGGGTACACTGAAGCTTTCTTT. Translated: CASSGDRGYTEAFF.

V usage is TRBV10-3 and J usage is TRBJ1-3, with D perhaps TRBD1 (6 bases). V lost 2 bases and J 2 bases, leaving 10 bases between the germline ends. The CDR3 contains 15 residues. The germline gives CDR1 ENHRY, CDR2 SYGVKD. The CDR3 bases are TGTGCCATCAGTGAGACAGGGTCTGCTGGAAACACCATATATTTT. Encoded protein: CAISETGSAGNTIYF.

The chain uses TRBV4-1 and TRBJ2-7, with D maybe TRBD1 (7 bases). Germline loops: CDR1 MGHRA, CDR2 YSYEKL. V was trimmed by 1 base and J by 7 bases, leaving 14 bases between them. The CDR3 runs to 14 residues. The CDR3 reads CASSQGQGGWEQYF. In nucleotides, the CDR3 is TGCGCCAGCAGCCAAGGACAGGGAGGATGGGAGCAGTACTTC.

The chain combines TRBV15 with TRBJ1-6; D may be TRBD1 (6 bases). Germline assignment: CDR1 LNHNV and CDR2 YYDKDF (reference sequence). V was clipped by 0 bases and J by 8 bases, with 29 bases between them. CDR3 length: 21 residues. CDR3 in amino acids: CATSRESVDDRGGDLDSPLHF. The CDR3 DNA reads TGTGCCACCAGCAGAGAATCCGTAGATGACCGAGGGGGAGATTTGGATTCACCCCTCCACTTT.

The chain carries TRBV7-2 and TRBJ2-3; a weak D match, TRBD2 (7 bases). Trimming stripped 1 base from V and 0 bases from J, with 20 bases between. The CDR3 length is 19 residues. Germline V CDR1 and CDR2: SGHTA, FQGNSA. This CDR3 is CASSLGLVGGAISTDTQYF. In nucleotides, the CDR3 is TGTGCCAGCAGCTTAGGATTGGTAGGGGGGGCAATAAGCACAGATACGCAGTATTTT.

This chain links TRBV6-6 with TRBJ2-1, with 9 bases aligning to TRBD2. The length of the CDR3 is 16 residues. Germline V lookup: CDR1 MNHNY, CDR2 SVGAGI (reference sequence). Unmatched junction bases numbered 4, after V lost 0 bases and J lost 4 bases. CDR3 in amino acids: CASSYSSRGGYNEQFF. The CDR3 coding sequence is TGTGCCAGCAGTTACTCGTCGCGGGGGGGTTACAATGAGCAGTTCTTC.